Here is one TCR beta chain with its context. This sample stems from a study of control samples from healthy donors and cancer patients. Clones were read by immunoSEQ multiplex PCR, and TCRdb kept only the in-frame ones, dropping some. Of about 93,000 clones listed, roughly 90% are singletons. The CDR3 spans 15 residues. Trimming shortened V by 5 bases and J by 3 bases, and 16 bases separated the two germline ends. The germline V gene encodes CDR1 SEHNR and CDR2 FQNEAQ (reference sequence). This clonotype was obtained from a woman in her 70s in good health. This rearrangement joins TRBV7-9 to TRBJ1-2; D might be TRBD1 (5 bases). The sample taken for sequencing was blood. CDR3 DNA: TGTGCCAGCAGCGGACTGACAGAGGTGGACTATGGCTACACCTTC. It encodes CASSGLTEVDYGYTF.